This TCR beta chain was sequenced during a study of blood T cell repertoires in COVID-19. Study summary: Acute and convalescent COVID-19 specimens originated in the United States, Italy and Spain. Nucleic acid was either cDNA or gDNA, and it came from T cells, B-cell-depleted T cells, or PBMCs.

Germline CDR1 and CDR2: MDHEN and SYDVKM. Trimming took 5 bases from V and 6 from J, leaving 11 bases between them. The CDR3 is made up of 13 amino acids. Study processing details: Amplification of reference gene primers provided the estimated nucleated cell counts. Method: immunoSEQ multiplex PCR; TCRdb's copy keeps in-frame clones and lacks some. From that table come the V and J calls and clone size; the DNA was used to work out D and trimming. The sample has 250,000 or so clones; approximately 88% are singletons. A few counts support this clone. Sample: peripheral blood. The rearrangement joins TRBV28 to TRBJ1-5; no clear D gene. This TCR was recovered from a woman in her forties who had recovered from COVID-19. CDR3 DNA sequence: TGTGCCAGCAGTACCCTTGGCGGTCAGCCCCAGCATTTT. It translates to CASSTLGGQPQHF. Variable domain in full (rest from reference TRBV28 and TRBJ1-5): DVKVTQSSRYLVKRTGEKVFLECVQDMDHENMFWYRQDPGLGLRLIYFSYDVKMKEKGDIPEGYSVSREKKERFSLILESASTNQTSMYLCASSTLGGQPQHFGDGTRLSIL.